These 17 T cell receptor beta chains were sequenced from one sample in a study of blood T cell repertoires in COVID-19. Assay used: immunoSEQ multiplex PCR; TCRdb lists only in-frame clones, some missing. This table holds tens of thousands of clones, 88% found once. The sample was peripheral blood. The source is a human donor in a cohort sampled during active COVID-19.

This clone was seen just once. The chain links TRBV5-1 to TRBJ2-6; D is uncertain. Germline CDR1 reads SGHRS; CDR2 reads YFSETQ. The CDR3 covers 13 residues. The V end was cut by 7 bases, the J end by 0 bases, with 5 bases between. CDR3: CASANSGANVLTF. The CDR3 DNA follows: TGCGCCAGCGCGAACTCTGGGGCCAACGTCCTGACTTTC.

This chain links TRBV5-1 with TRBJ1-4; D is unresolved. V gave up 0 bases and J gave up 0 bases, with 6 bases separating them. This CDR3 contains 15 residues. Germline CDR1 is SGHRS and CDR2 is YFSETQ. CDR3 loop: CASSLDRATNEKLFF. The CDR3 DNA reads as TGCGCCAGCAGCTTGGACCGGGCAACTAATGAAAAACTGTTTTTT.

This clone was counted only a few times. The chain uses TRBV30 and TRBJ1-5; D is uncertain. With 0 bases removed from V and 7 bases from J, the gap between germline ends came to 13 bases. CDR1 is GTSNPN, CDR2 SVGIG, per germline (reference sequence). CDR3 size: 14 residues. The DNA of the CDR3 is TGTGCCTGGAGTGTGGCGGGGTTCGGACAGCCCCAGCATTTT. Amino acids: CAWSVAGFGQPQHF.

This chain connects TRBV5-1 to TRBJ2-1; D is perhaps TRBD2 (6 bases). The CDR3 runs 13 residues. V was cut by 1 base and J by 6 bases, with 8 bases left in between. Germline V gene data show CDR1 as SGHRS and CDR2 as YFSETQ. In nucleotides, the CDR3 is TGCGCCAGCAGCTTGACTAGCACCAATGAGCAGTTCTTC. It codes for CASSLTSTNEQFF.

This sequence joins TRBV30 and TRBJ2-4; TRBD1 matches at 8 bases. CDR3 length: 10 residues. Germline CDR1 reads GTSNPN; CDR2 reads SVGIG (reference sequence). V gave up 5 bases and J gave up 10 bases; unmatched junction bases: 1. DNA of the CDR3: TGTGCCTGGGGGACAGGTATTCAGTACTTC. This codes for CAWGTGIQYF.

The gene calls are TRBV4-1 and TRBJ2-7; D may be TRBD2 (5 bases). V was cut by 4 bases and J by 1 base, with 11 bases left in between. The germline gives CDR1 MGHRA, CDR2 YSYEKL. The CDR3 spans 14 residues. The CDR3 protein is CASSPPGKSYEQYF. CDR3 DNA sequence: TGCGCCAGCAGCCCCCCGGGGAAGTCCTACGAGCAGTACTTC.

The CDR3, as DNA: TGTGCCAGCGGTGACAGGGGGCTCTACAATGAGCAGTTCTTC. Translation: CASGDRGLYNEQFF. The chain carries TRBV27 and TRBJ2-1; TRBD1 matches 10 bases. CDR1 and CDR2 from the germline V gene are MNHEY and SMNVEV (reference sequence). The trim removed 8 bases at V and 3 bases at J, leaving 4 bases unmatched. CDR3 length equals 14 residues.

This clone was detected a few times. The V call is TRBV5-3, the J call TRBJ2-1; 7 bases are shared with TRBD2. TRBV5-3 is an open reading frame, and its role is uncertain. The CDR3 is made up of 22 amino acids. V lost 0 bases to trimming and J lost 0 bases; unmatched junction nucleotides: 21. The chain's CDR3 is CARSLGMREGHAWGGSYNEQFF. Here the CDR3 DNA reads TGTGCCAGAAGCTTGGGGATGAGGGAAGGACACGCATGGGGGGGCTCCTACAATGAGCAGTTCTTC.

This chain joins TRBV5-1 and TRBJ2-3, with D uncertain. The length of the CDR3 is 13 residues. V was pared by 7 bases and J by 2 bases, with 11 bases between. CDR1 and CDR2 (germline): SGHRS, YFSETQ. CDR3 sequence: CASGAGYTDTQYF. DNA of the CDR3: TGCGCCAGCGGAGCCGGATACACAGATACGCAGTATTTT.

This chain links TRBV7-2 with TRBJ2-2; TRBD2 matches 12 bases. V dropped 5 bases and J dropped 4; count of bases not matched to a gene: 11. Germline CDR1 SGHTA, CDR2 FQGNSA. This CDR3 has 18 amino acids. This CDR3 reads CASSPYTSGGPSTGELFF. The CDR3 bases are TGTGCCAGCAGCCCATACACTAGCGGGGGGCCCTCCACCGGGGAGCTGTTTTTT.

The genes are TRBV21-1 and TRBJ2-7; TRBD2, the D gene given by the table, was not confirmed from the DNA. TRBV21-1 is noted as a pseudogene. This CDR3 contains 16 residues. As DNA, the CDR3 is TGTGCCAGCAGCAAAGATTGCGGGAGGGCCCCCTACGAGCAGTACTTC. Protein product: CASSKDCGRAPYEQYF.

The chain is built from TRBV3-1 (or the pseudogene TRBV3-2) and TRBJ1-3; D gene unclear. Germline CDR1 LGHDT, CDR2 YNNKEL (reference sequence). The length of the CDR3 is 11 residues. V was shortened by 5 bases and J by 3 bases, with 2 bases between the two germline ends. The CDR3 bases are TGTGCCAGCAGCTATGGAAACACCATATATTTT. It codes for CASSYGNTIYF.

The gene calls are TRBV11-2 and TRBJ2-1; no clear D. Trimming stripped 1 base from V and 3 bases from J, with 10 bases between. Per germline, CDR1 SGHAT and CDR2 FQNNGV. The CDR3 sequence is 15 residues long. The CDR3 sequence is CASSLGSSYYNEQFF. As DNA, the CDR3 is TGTGCCAGCAGCTTAGGATCCAGTTACTACAATGAGCAGTTCTTC.

The V gene is TRBV30, the J gene TRBJ2-3; D is possibly TRBD2 (5 bases). The CDR3 runs 18 residues. Germline V gene sequence: CDR1 GTSNPN, CDR2 SVGIG (reference sequence). The ends were cut back, 3 bases at V and 4 bases at J, with 26 bases in the middle. The CDR3 loop is CAWRSQFGERPGPDTQYF. The CDR3 DNA follows: TGTGCCTGGAGAAGCCAGTTTGGGGAGCGCCCGGGCCCAGATACGCAGTATTTT.

The J gene is TRBJ2-7, the V gene TRBV16, with 7 bases fitting TRBD1. Losses at the gene ends were 3 bases for V and 4 bases for J; bases not matched to a gene: 9. There are 15 residues in the CDR3. The germline V gene encodes CDR1 KGHSY and CDR2 FQNENV. Written as DNA, the CDR3 is TGTGCCAGCAGCCATAGGCCGGACAGGACGTACGAGCAGTACTTC. It is translated as CASSHRPDRTYEQYF.

The V gene is TRBV4-1, the J gene TRBJ2-7; tentatively, D is TRBD2 (6 bases). This CDR3 spans 18 amino acids. Between the trimmed V and J ends, which lost 1 base and 2 bases, there was a span of 21 bases. Germline V gene data show CDR1 as MGHRA and CDR2 as YSYEKL. CDR3 amino acids: CASSQGPWGGLTTYEQYF. CDR3 in DNA: TGCGCCAGCAGCCAAGGTCCCTGGGGAGGCTTGACCACCTACGAGCAGTACTTC.

The chain employs TRBV19 and TRBJ1-2; the D gene is possibly TRBD1 (5 bases). CDR1 is LNHDA, CDR2 SQIVND, per germline (reference sequence). V lost 2 bases and J lost 4, with 14 bases in between. The CDR3 is 15 amino acids. For the CDR3, the DNA is TGTGCCAGTAGTATAAGGAGGGGTAAGAGCTATGGCTACACCTTC. Its protein product is CASSIRRGKSYGYTF.